One sample yielded the 5 T cell receptor beta chains listed below, sequenced in a study of T cell responses to AZD1222 COVID-19 vaccine. Method: immunoSEQ multiplex PCR; TCRdb's copy keeps in-frame clones and lacks some. The sample holds 120,000 to 150,000 clones, around 89% seen once. The specimen comprised peripheral blood, sampled on day 0 of AZD1222 vaccination. Receptors were obtained from an adult in good health.

J is TRBJ1-2 and V is TRBV28; D ambiguous. Deletions cut 3 bases from V and 1 base from J, with 9 bases between. The CDR3 consists of 14 residues. CDR1 is MDHEN, CDR2 SYDVKM, per germline. The CDR3 DNA reads TGTGCCAGCAGTTTCCCCCCCAATAACTATGGCTACACCTTC. Translated: CASSFPPNNYGYTF.

This chain joins TRBV6-2 or TRBV6-3 and TRBJ2-2; a weak D match, TRBD2 (6 bases). With 4 bases removed from V and 4 bases from J, the gap between germline ends came to 19 bases. The V gene's germline CDR1 is MNHEY and CDR2 SVGEGT. This CDR3 contains 17 residues. As DNA, the CDR3 is TGTGCCAGCAGTTCGAACACGAGACTAGTGAGCACCGGGGAGCTGTTTTTT. The encoded protein is CASSSNTRLVSTGELFF.

The chain uses TRBV28 and TRBJ1-6; 7 nucleotides align to TRBD1. Germline CDR1 MDHEN, CDR2 SYDVKM. Trimming removed 3 bases from V and 0 bases from J; junction bases left unmatched: 11. The CDR3 consists of 19 residues. The CDR3 loop is CASSFPPRQGSSYNSPLHF. CDR3 in DNA: TGTGCCAGCAGTTTCCCGCCCAGACAGGGAAGCTCCTATAATTCACCCCTCCACTTT.

This clone was seen once. The J gene is TRBJ1-5, the V gene TRBV30; unclear D gene. V was shortened by 1 base and J by 6 bases, with 13 bases between the two germline ends. The CDR3 is 14 residues long. Germline CDR1 GTSNPN, CDR2 SVGIG (reference sequence). The CDR3 nucleotides read TGTGCCTGGAGTGGGTTCCGGTTCTTTCAGCCCCAGCATTTT. It specifies CAWSGFRFFQPQHF.

The V and J genes are TRBV28 and TRBJ1-6; possibly TRBD1 for D (5 bases). V was trimmed by 6 bases and J by 3 bases, leaving 18 bases between them. Germline loops: CDR1 MDHEN, CDR2 SYDVKM. This CDR3 spans 17 amino acids. The CDR3 region has the DNA TGTGCCAGCAGAAGGCAGGGTCTTAGGGACTATAATTCACCCCTCCACTTT. It is translated as CASRRQGLRDYNSPLHF. Complete variable domain (other parts from reference TRBV28 and TRBJ1-6): DVKVTQSSRYLVKRTGEKVFLECVQDMDHENMFWYRQDPGLGLRLIYFSYDVKMKEKGDIPEGYSVSREKKERFSLILESASTNQTSMYLCASRRQGLRDYNSPLHFGNGTRLTVT.